This T cell receptor (beta chain) was recovered during a study of PD-1 blockade in classical Hodgkin lymphoma. Assay used: immunoSEQ multiplex PCR; TCRdb lists only in-frame clones, some missing. This repertoire shows tens of thousands of clones, about two thirds found once; its top ten account for more than 3%. V lost 3 bases, J lost 7 bases, and 3 bases stayed unmatched. This CDR3 has 12 residues. CDR1 SGHTS and CDR2 YDEGEE come from the germline V gene. In every patient, relapse followed autologous stem cell transplantation, while exposure to brentuximab vedotin differed. The chain has TRBV5-8 and TRBJ1-2; 7 bases align to TRBD1. Material: peripheral blood mononuclear cells (PBMCs), obtained before the second cycle of nivolumab. This sequence was found in a human donor with classical Hodgkin lymphoma. The DNA of the CDR3 is TGTGCCAGCAGCTCGACAGGGTTTGGCTACACCTTC. Residues: CASSSTGFGYTF.